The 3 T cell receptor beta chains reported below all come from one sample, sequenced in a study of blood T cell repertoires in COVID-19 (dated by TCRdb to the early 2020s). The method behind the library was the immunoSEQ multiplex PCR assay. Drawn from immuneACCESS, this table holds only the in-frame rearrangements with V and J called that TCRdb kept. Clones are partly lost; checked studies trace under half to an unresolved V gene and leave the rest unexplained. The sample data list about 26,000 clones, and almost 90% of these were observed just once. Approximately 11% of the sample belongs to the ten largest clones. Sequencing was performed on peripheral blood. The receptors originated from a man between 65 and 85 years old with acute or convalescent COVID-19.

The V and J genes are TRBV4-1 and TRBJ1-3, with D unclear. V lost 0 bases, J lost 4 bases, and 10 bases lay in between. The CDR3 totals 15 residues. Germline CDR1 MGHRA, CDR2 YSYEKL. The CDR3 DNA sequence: TGCGCCAGCAGCCAAGATAGTCGAGGGGGAAACACCATATATTTT. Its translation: CASSQDSRGGNTIYF.

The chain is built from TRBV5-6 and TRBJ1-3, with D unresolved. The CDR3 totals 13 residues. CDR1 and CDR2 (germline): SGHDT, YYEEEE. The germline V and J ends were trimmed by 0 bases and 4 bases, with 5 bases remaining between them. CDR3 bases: TGTGCCAGCAGCTTGGACTGGGGAAACACCATATATTTT. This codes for CASSLDWGNTIYF.

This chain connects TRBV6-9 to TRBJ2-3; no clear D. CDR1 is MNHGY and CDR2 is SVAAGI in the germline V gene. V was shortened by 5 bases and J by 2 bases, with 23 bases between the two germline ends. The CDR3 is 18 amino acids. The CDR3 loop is CASSPPVLRRNYTDTQYF. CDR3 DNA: TGTGCCAGCAGTCCACCCGTCCTTAGGCGGAATTACACAGATACGCAGTATTTT.